This T cell receptor beta chain was observed in a study of blood T cell repertoires in COVID-19. V was shortened by 3 bases and J by 7 bases, with 10 bases between the two germline ends. CDR3 length equals 13 residues. Germline CDR1 and CDR2: MNHEY and SMNVEV (reference sequence). Under the authors' procedure: Nucleated cell number was recorded as an estimate derived from reference gene primer amplification. Some clones are missing from TCRdb's copy, which holds only in-frame ones; the method was immunoSEQ multiplex PCR. V, J and clone size derive from that table, while D and trimming were established from the DNA sequence. The sample lists 110,000 or so clones; approximately 76% were seen once.

The sequence derives from a woman in her 70s with acute or convalescent COVID-19. The rearrangement links TRBV27 to TRBJ1-5; D is uncertain. The sequenced material came from peripheral blood. The CDR3 here is CASSFREDQPQHF. The CDR3 coding sequence is TGTGCCAGCAGTTTTAGGGAGGACCAGCCCCAGCATTTT.